This TCR beta chain was captured in a study of blood T cell repertoires in COVID-19. Turning to the study itself: The cDNA or gDNA used as material had been derived from T cells, B-cell-depleted T cells, or PBMCs.

Trimming cost V 2 bases and J 5 bases, with 15 bases left between them. Per germline, CDR1 MNHEY and CDR2 SVGAGI. The CDR3 has 16 amino acids. Enrollment of patients from Seattle took place during active infection, with longitudinal follow-up. Profiling relied on immunoSEQ multiplex PCR, and the TCRdb table lists in-frame clones only, not all of them. The sample has about 200,000 clones, 92% seen once. The sequenced sample consisted of peripheral blood. This receptor was obtained from a man aged 60 to 69 with COVID-19, enrolled during active disease. The chain has TRBV6-5 and TRBJ2-2; TRBD2 is a possible D gene (6 bases). CDR3 amino acids: CASSYDSGRVTGELFF. The CDR3 DNA reads as TGTGCCAGCAGTTACGATAGCGGAAGAGTGACCGGGGAGCTGTTTTTT.